This T cell receptor (beta chain) was obtained from a study of response to subunit inactivated influenza vaccine. Study findings and constraints: Authors suggested each seasonal flu vaccination may recruit only limited numbers of new T cells.

There are 15 residues in the CDR3. Losses at the gene ends were 6 bases for V and 2 bases for J; bases not matched to a gene: 6. Germline V gene lookup returns CDR1 SNHLY and CDR2 FYNNEI. For this clonotype: The antigen is not known.

TCRdb re-called the RT-PCR reads with MiXCR, one entry per CDR3 protein. The sample gives about 190,000 distinct CDR3 sequences, roughly 14% of which show up once; 26% is in the top ten. The origin of this receptor is a man aged 45 to 65 who received an inactivated influenza vaccine. The sequencing here drew on CD8+ T cells sorted from PBMCs, taken 4 to 6 days after vaccination. The rearrangement links TRBV2 to TRBJ1-5; TRBD1 matches 8 bases. The CDR3 DNA is TGTGCCAGCAGCAGGACAGGGTGGGGCAATCAGCCCCAGCATTTT. It is translated as CASSRTGWGNQPQHF. Drawing the rest from reference TRBV2 and TRBJ1-5, the complete variable domain is EPEVTQTPSHQVTQMGQEVILRCVPISNHLYFYWYRQILGQKVEFLVSFYNNEISEKSEIFDDQFSVERPDGSNFTLKIRSTKLEDSAMYFCASSRTGWGNQPQHFGDGTRLSIL.